This T cell receptor (beta chain) was profiled in a study of blood T cell repertoires in COVID-19. Looking at the study overall: Collection of acute and convalescent COVID-19 samples took place in the United States, Italy and Spain.

In the original processing: Estimated nucleated cell counts came from reference gene primer amplification. Libraries were prepared by immunoSEQ multiplex PCR; TCRdb keeps only in-frame clonotypes and omits some of them. That table furnishes V, J and clone size, whereas the DNA furnished D and trimming. The sample has under 550,000 clones, roughly 90% seen once. With 4 bases clipped from V and 3 bases from J, the junction kept 2 bases outside the gene matches. The V gene's germline CDR1 is LNHDA and CDR2 SQIVND (reference sequence). The CDR3 totals 15 residues. V is TRBV19 and J is TRBJ2-1; 11 bases are a match to TRBD1. The origin of this receptor is a man between 18 and 35 years old with COVID-19, enrolled during active disease. The sequenced material came from peripheral blood. CDR3 sequence reads: CASSRDRGYYNEQFF. As DNA, the CDR3 is TGTGCCAGTAGTAGGGACAGGGGGTACTACAATGAGCAGTTCTTC.